Presented here are 28 T cell receptor beta chains from one specimen sequenced in a study of T-cell reconstitution after alpha-beta-depleted transplantation in children. Unique molecular identifiers were incorporated into the prepared TCRbeta library. TCRdb ran MiXCR on the PCR reads and lists one entry per CDR3 protein. The top ten clones hold around 4.5% of a sample with 700,000 to 950,000 distinct CDR3 sequences, roughly 15% of them seen once. The sequencing here drew on PBMCs, mostly from graft donor cells, taken 360 days after TCRalphabeta/CD19-depleted stem cell transplant. These receptor sequences come from a male patient aged 10 to 17 who had a stem cell transplant for acute lymphoblastic leukemia, so the T cells may come from the graft donor.

Many counts were recorded for this clonotype. The genes are TRBV29-1 and TRBJ2-7; maybe TRBD1 (5 bases). Between the trimmed V and J ends, which lost 2 bases and 2 bases, there was a span of 10 bases. CDR1 is SQVTM and CDR2 is ANQGSEA in the germline V gene. This CDR3 comprises 13 residues. The CDR3 region is CSVESGRAYEQYF. As DNA, the CDR3 is TGCAGCGTTGAATCGGGCAGGGCCTACGAGCAGTACTTC.

This clonotype has just a few counts. The chain is built from TRBV11-2 and TRBJ2-3, with 9 positions matching TRBD2. The ends lost 1 base at V and 2 bases at J; junction bases unmatched: 13. Germline CDR1 is SGHAT and CDR2 is FQNNGV. The CDR3 length is 19 residues. The chain's CDR3 is CASSLGPPGLAPSTDTQYF. Here the CDR3 DNA reads TGTGCCAGCAGCTTAGGCCCACCCGGACTAGCGCCTTCCACAGATACGCAGTATTTT.

This clonotype was picked up many times. The chain uses TRBV7-8 and TRBJ1-5; 10 bases line up with TRBD1. There are 16 residues in the CDR3. The germline V gene has CDR1 SGHVS and CDR2 FQNEAQ. Trimming cost V 2 bases and J 4 bases; bases outside gene matches: 5. This CDR3 reads CASSLIWGQGNQPQHF. CDR3 bases: TGTGCCAGCAGCTTAATTTGGGGACAGGGGAATCAGCCCCAGCATTTT.

About this clonotype itself: At one end, the junction sequence differs from germline, possibly due to a read error. This chain joins TRBV7-8 and TRBJ2-1, with TRBD2 matching 12 bases. Germline lookup yields CDR1 SGHVS and CDR2 FQNEAQ. This CDR3 comprises 15 residues. The chain's CDR3 is CASSLAGGPGDEQFF. In nucleotides, the CDR3 is TGTGCCAGCAGCCTAGCGGGAGGGCCTGGGGATGAGCAGTTCTTC.

This clonotype was observed many times. J is TRBJ2-3 and V is TRBV29-1; TRBD2 matches 13 bases. This CDR3 comprises 15 residues. V was pared by 6 bases and J by 7 bases, with 10 bases of the junction left unmatched. CDR1 SQVTM and CDR2 ANQGSEA come from the germline V gene. The CDR3 sequence: CSVLTSGRRRYTQYF. CDR3 nucleotides: TGCAGCGTCTTGACTAGCGGGAGGAGGAGATATACGCAGTATTTT.

This clonotype was observed a few times. This rearrangement joins TRBV7-9 to TRBJ2-7; D possibly corresponds to TRBD1 (5 bases). There are 15 residues in the CDR3. Between the trimmed V and J ends, which lost 5 bases and 4 bases, there was a span of 18 bases. From germline, CDR1 is SEHNR and CDR2 FQNEAQ (reference sequence). Here the CDR3 reads CASSPRSPTGYEQYF. DNA of the CDR3: TGTGCCAGCAGCCCAAGGTCCCCCACAGGTTACGAGCAGTACTTC.

The chain links TRBV10-3 to TRBJ2-1; TRBD2 is a possible D gene (7 bases). V was trimmed by 2 bases and J by 9 bases, leaving 23 bases between them. The V gene's germline CDR1 is ENHRY and CDR2 SYGVKD. The CDR3 loop spans 17 amino acids. The CDR3 sequence is CAISEVLRGGQGVEQFF. The CDR3 DNA reads TGTGCCATCAGTGAGGTACTAAGGGGGGGCCAGGGTGTTGAGCAGTTCTTC.

The chain has TRBV11-1 and TRBJ1-1; the D gene is possibly TRBD1 (6 bases). This CDR3 has 18 residues. Germline assignment: CDR1 SGHAT and CDR2 FQDESV (reference sequence). Between the trimmed V and J ends, which lost 6 bases and 4 bases, there was a span of 27 bases. CDR3 bases: TGTGCCAGCAGTCCTAGACCATGGACAGCCGCGTTGGCCACTGAAGCTTTCTTT. Its translation: CASSPRPWTAALATEAFF.

The chain carries TRBV12-3 or TRBV12-4 and TRBJ2-7, with unresolved D. The CDR3 runs 12 residues. The V end lost 6 bases, the J end lost 6 bases, and 12 bases lay between the germline ends. The CDR3 DNA is TGTGCCAGCAGGCTCCAGGTCGGCGAGCAGTACTTC. This gives the protein CASRLQVGEQYF.

This chain links TRBV20-1 with TRBJ2-7, with D perhaps matching TRBD1 (6 bases). In germline, CDR1 is DFQATT, CDR2 SNEGSKA (reference sequence). CDR3 size: 15 residues. V was trimmed by 3 bases and J by 3 bases, leaving 18 bases between them. As DNA, the CDR3 is TGCAGTGCTAGTGGTCTGACAGGAGGACTCTACGAGCAGTACTTC. Translated, it gives CSASGLTGGLYEQYF.

This clonotype was detected a few times. With a far larger clone one base away, a read error is the likely cause. This sequence joins TRBV7-3 and TRBJ2-1, with 12 bases fitting TRBD2. Germline CDR1 is SGHTA and CDR2 is FQGTGA. The CDR3 is 15 amino acids. The J segment lost 6 bases and the V segment lost 2 bases, leaving 2 bases of the junction unmatched. DNA for the CDR3: TGTGCCAGCAGCTTACTAGCGGGAGGGTTCAATGAGCAGTTCTTC. Translation: CASSLLAGGFNEQFF.

The chain employs TRBV9 and TRBJ2-5; D possibly corresponds to TRBD1 (5 bases). Germline CDR1 is SGDLS and CDR2 is YYNGEE. V was pared by 4 bases and J by 2 bases, with 12 bases between. This CDR3 region has 14 residues. The CDR3 DNA follows: TGTGCCAGCAGCCCACAGGACCCTCAAGAGACCCAGTACTTC. It is translated as CASSPQDPQETQYF.

This chain links TRBV3-1 with TRBJ2-1; TRBD1 agrees at 10 bases. After removal of 11 bases from V and 7 bases from J, the junction contained 20 bases not matched to a gene. The CDR3 extends over 17 amino acids. The germline V gene encodes CDR1 LGHDT and CDR2 YNNKEL (reference sequence). The CDR3 DNA sequence: TGTGCCTCCACCCTCCTAAAACCGGGACAGGGGTGGAATGAGCAGTTCTTC. Protein: CASTLLKPGQGWNEQFF.

This clonotype was seen more than once but under ten times. The rearrangement uses TRBV27 and TRBJ2-7; D is uncertain. This CDR3 is built from 12 residues. Trimming stripped 3 bases from V and 5 bases from J, with 8 bases between. Germline V lookup: CDR1 MNHEY, CDR2 SMNVEV (reference sequence). The CDR3 nucleotides read TGTGCCAGCAGTTTTGGTAGTAACGAGCAGTACTTC. It yields the protein CASSFGSNEQYF.

As regards this clonotype: At one of its ends the junction is not consistent with the germline gene, which may arise from a read error. The CDR3 region has the DNA TGTGCCAGCAGTACCAGAGGGGGTGGGGAGACCCAGCACTTC. The encoded protein is CASSTRGGGETQHF. This chain links TRBV12-3 or TRBV12-4 with TRBJ2-5, with TRBD1 as a possible D gene (6 bases). This CDR3 is 14 amino acids long.

This clonotype showed up just a few times. CDR3 nucleotides: TGTGCCAGCACCACCGCCGGCAGGGCTACGAACACCGGGGAGCTGTTTTTT. This translates into CASTTAGRATNTGELFF. V gene TRBV7-2 combines with J gene TRBJ2-2, with TRBD1 as a possible D gene (5 bases). The CDR3 sequence is 17 residues long. The germline CDR1 and CDR2 sequences are SGHTA and FQGNSA. V lost 7 bases and J lost 0, with 18 bases in between.

This clonotype was seen more than once but under ten times. The chain couples TRBV7-3 to TRBJ2-5; maybe TRBD1 (5 bases). This CDR3 region has 14 residues. V was shortened by 1 base and J by 5 bases, with 11 bases between the two germline ends. The germline gives CDR1 SGHTA, CDR2 FQGTGA. This CDR3 is CASSLNAGLETQYF. CDR3 nucleotide sequence: TGTGCCAGCAGCTTAAACGCAGGGCTGGAGACCCAGTACTTC.

On this clonotype itself: At one boundary the junction diverges from the germline segment, which might be a read error. The V and J genes are TRBV30 and TRBJ2-2; 10 nucleotides agree with TRBD1. Germline CDR1 reads GTSNPN; CDR2 reads SVGIG (reference sequence). This CDR3 is 20 amino acids long. The CDR3 nucleotides read TGTGCCTGGATCCGCCGACGGCCCGACAGGGGGCGTACGAACCCCGGGGAGCTGTTTTTT. The encoded protein is CAWIRRRPDRGRTNPGELFF.

The rearrangement joins TRBV20-1 to TRBJ1-5; 7 bases match TRBD1. Germline CDR1 DFQATT, CDR2 SNEGSKA (reference sequence). V lost 4 bases, J lost 9 bases, and 12 bases stayed unmatched. This CDR3 region has 14 residues. CDR3 region: CSAKNPTGPLPQHF. CDR3 DNA sequence: TGCAGTGCTAAGAACCCGACAGGGCCCCTGCCCCAGCATTTT.

This sequence joins TRBV12-3 or TRBV12-4 and TRBJ2-7, with TRBD1 identical over 7 bases. The V and J ends lost 6 bases and 2 bases, in that order; junction bases with no gene match: 7. The CDR3 sequence is 14 residues long. This CDR3 is CASRSDRTPYEQYF. The CDR3 nucleotides are TGTGCCAGCAGGTCGGACAGGACTCCCTACGAGCAGTACTTC.

In the case of this clonotype: Mismatch with germline at one junction end may stem from a read error. CDR3 DNA sequence: TGTGCCAGCAGGGAGACCACTACTAGCGGGACAGACTTC. Encoded protein: CASRETTTSGTDF. The J gene is TRBJ2-7, the V gene TRBV2; 10 bases map to TRBD2. The CDR3 length is 13 residues. Germline CDR1 reads SNHLY; CDR2 reads FYNNEI.

CDR3 residues: CASSKDPGLAGGITGELFF. In DNA, the CDR3 is TGCGCCAGCTCCAAAGACCCGGGACTAGCGGGGGGAATCACCGGGGAGCTGTTTTTT. This chain connects TRBV5-1 to TRBJ2-2; 15 bases map to TRBD2. The CDR3 is made up of 19 amino acids. V lost 7 bases and J lost 4; bases outside the gene matches: 14. CDR1 SGHRS and CDR2 YFSETQ come from the germline V gene.

This clonotype was seen a few times. The chain recombines TRBV7-9 with TRBJ2-3; D unclear. The CDR3 loop spans 12 amino acids. Germline CDR1 SEHNR, CDR2 FQNEAQ (reference sequence). Trimming cost V 6 bases and J 0 bases, with 4 bases left between them. CDR3 residues: CASRYSTDTQYF. For the CDR3, the DNA is TGTGCCAGCAGATATAGCACAGATACGCAGTATTTT.

This clonotype was observed a few times. The V gene is TRBV29-1, the J gene TRBJ1-5; 8 bases are a match to TRBD1. The CDR3 extends over 15 amino acids. Trimming removed 7 bases from V and 8 bases from J; junction bases left unmatched: 16. CDR1 is SQVTM and CDR2 is ANQGSEA in the germline V gene. CDR3: CSARKGQAGSEPQHF. CDR3 coding DNA: TGCAGCGCGAGAAAGGGACAGGCGGGGTCGGAGCCCCAGCATTTT. Drawing the rest from reference TRBV29-1 and TRBJ1-5, the complete variable domain is SAVISQKPSRDICQRGTSLTIQCQVDSQVTMMFWYRQQPGQSLTLIATANQGSEATYESGFVIDKFPISRPNLTFSTLTVSNMSPEDSSIYLCSARKGQAGSEPQHFGDGTRLSIL.

This chain joins TRBV5-1 and TRBJ2-5, with 8 positions matching TRBD1. CDR3 size: 17 residues. Germline CDR1 is SGHRS and CDR2 is YFSETQ. Trimming took 0 bases from V and 5 from J; bases not matched to a gene: 12. For the CDR3, the DNA is TGCGCCAGCAGCTTGGTCCGGGCGGACAGGGAAGGGGAGACCCAGTACTTC. Protein product: CASSLVRADREGETQYF.

The chain carries TRBV9 and TRBJ2-7, with a tentative D call TRBD1 (7 bases). Trimming shortened V by 4 bases and J by 6 bases, and 17 bases separated the two germline ends. The germline gives CDR1 SGDLS, CDR2 YYNGEE. This CDR3 region has 14 residues. CDR3: CASSFQGGRGEQYF. The CDR3 nucleotides read TGTGCCAGCAGCTTCCAGGGGGGTCGAGGCGAGCAGTACTTC.

This clonotype was seen more than once but under ten times. J is TRBJ2-7 and V is TRBV12-3 or TRBV12-4; 8 nucleotides agree with TRBD1. V shed 5 bases, J shed 3 bases, and the junction held 9 bases outside the gene matches. This CDR3 has 15 amino acids. CDR3 region: CASSIGRQGNYEQYF. The CDR3 DNA follows: TGTGCCAGCAGTATCGGGAGACAGGGGAACTACGAGCAGTACTTC.

The chain is built from TRBV21-1 and TRBJ2-5; no check of the table's D call, TRBD2, against the DNA was made. TRBV21-1 is shown as a pseudogene. The CDR3 is 17 residues long. The DNA of the CDR3 is TGTGCCAGCAGCAAAGGAACACCGCGAGCCCCTAAAGAGACCCAGTACTTC. As protein: CASSKGTPRAPKETQYF.